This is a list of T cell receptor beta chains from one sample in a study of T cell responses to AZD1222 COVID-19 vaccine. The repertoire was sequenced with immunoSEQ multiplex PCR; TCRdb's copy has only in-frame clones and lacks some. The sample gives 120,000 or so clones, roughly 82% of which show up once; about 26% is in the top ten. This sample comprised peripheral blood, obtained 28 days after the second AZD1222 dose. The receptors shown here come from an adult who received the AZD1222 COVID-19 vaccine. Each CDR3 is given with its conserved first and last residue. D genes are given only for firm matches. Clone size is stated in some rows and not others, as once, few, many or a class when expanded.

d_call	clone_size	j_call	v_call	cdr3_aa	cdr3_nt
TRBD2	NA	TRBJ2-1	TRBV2	CASKSGSAGVWSYNEQFF	TGTGCCAGCAAAAGTGGTTCAGCGGGGGTCTGGTCCTACAATGAGCAGTTCTTC
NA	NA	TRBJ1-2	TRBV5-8	CASSLGQGVGYGYTF	TGTGCCAGCAGCTTGGGGCAGGGTGTCGGCTATGGCTACACCTTC
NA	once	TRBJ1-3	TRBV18	CASSPRDLRAGNTIYF	TGTGCCAGCTCACCGAGGGACCTCCGGGCTGGAAACACCATATATTTT
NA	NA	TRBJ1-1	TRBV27	CASSLTSGDAFF	TGTGCCAGCAGTTTAACTTCGGGGGACGCTTTCTTT
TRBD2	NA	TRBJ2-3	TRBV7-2	CASSSSGGAGDTQYF	TGTGCCAGCAGCTCGTCCGGGGGGGCGGGCGATACGCAGTATTTT
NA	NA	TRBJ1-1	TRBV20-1	CSARKNTEAFF	TGCAGCGCTAGGAAGAACACTGAAGCTTTCTTT
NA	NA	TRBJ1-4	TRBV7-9	CASSSTGKLFF	TGTGCCAGCAGCTCGACAGGAAAACTGTTTTTT
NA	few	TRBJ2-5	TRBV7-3	CASSFKGQQETQYF	TGTGCCAGCAGCTTTAAGGGACAACAAGAGACCCAGTACTTC
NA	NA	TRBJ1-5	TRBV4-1	CASSQRLYSNQPQHF	TGCGCCAGCAGCCAACGCCTGTATAGCAATCAGCCCCAGCATTTT
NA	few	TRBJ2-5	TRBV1	CTSSPRTSGGQETQYF	TGCACCAGCAGCCCCAGGACTAGCGGGGGCCAAGAGACCCAGTACTTC
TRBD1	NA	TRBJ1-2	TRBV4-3	CASSPTQGQPYGYTF	TGCGCCAGCAGCCCGACACAGGGACAGCCCTATGGCTACACCTTC
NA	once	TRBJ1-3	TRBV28	CASSLSQGYSGNTIYF	TGTGCCAGCAGTTTGTCTCAGGGCTACTCTGGAAACACCATATATTTT
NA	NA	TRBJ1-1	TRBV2	CASSERQYAFF	TGTGCCAGCAGTGAACGCCAGTATGCTTTCTTT
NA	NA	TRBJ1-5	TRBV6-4	CASSDGGGEKVRPQHF	TGTGCCAGCAGTGACGGGGGTGGCGAGAAAGTTAGGCCCCAGCATTTT
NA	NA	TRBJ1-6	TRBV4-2	CASSQVLGLGGGSSYNSPLHF	TGTGCCAGCAGCCAAGTATTGGGACTAGGAGGAGGGAGCTCCTATAATTCACCCCTCCACTTT
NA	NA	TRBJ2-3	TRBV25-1	CASSGQRASTDTQYF	TGTGCCAGCAGCGGTCAGCGGGCTAGCACAGATACGCAGTATTTT
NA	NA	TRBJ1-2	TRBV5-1	CASSPRTEGGYTF	TGCGCCAGCAGCCCTAGGACGGAGGGGGGCTACACCTTC
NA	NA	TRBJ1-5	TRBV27	CASRRHLDSNQPQHF	TGTGCCAGCAGGAGACACCTCGATAGCAATCAGCCCCAGCATTTT
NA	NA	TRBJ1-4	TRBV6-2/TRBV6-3	CASSYRGVATNEKLFF	TGTGCCAGCAGTTACCGAGGGGTTGCAACTAATGAAAAACTGTTTTTT
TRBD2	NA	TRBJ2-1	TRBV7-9	CASSLGTSGYNEQFF	TGTGCCAGCAGCTTAGGGACTAGCGGCTACAATGAGCAGTTCTTC
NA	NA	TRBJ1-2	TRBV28	CASRPPRFFYGYTF	TGTGCCAGCAGGCCCCCGAGGTTCTTCTATGGCTACACCTTC
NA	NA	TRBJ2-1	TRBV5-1	CASSQDTGSYNEQFF	TGCGCCAGCAGCCAGGACACGGGATCCTACAATGAGCAGTTCTTC
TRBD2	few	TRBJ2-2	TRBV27	CASSLSAGGTGELFF	TGTGCCAGCAGTTTAAGTGCGGGGGGAACCGGGGAGCTGTTTTTT
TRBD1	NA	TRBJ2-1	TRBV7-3	CASGQGRDEQFF	TGTGCCAGCGGACAGGGTCGCGATGAGCAGTTCTTC
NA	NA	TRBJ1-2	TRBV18	CASSPPTGPTNYGYTF	TGTGCCAGCTCACCTCCGACAGGACCCACTAACTATGGCTACACCTTC
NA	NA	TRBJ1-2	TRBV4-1	CASSPTSTGTNYGYTF	TGCGCCAGCAGCCCCACCAGTACAGGGACTAACTATGGCTACACCTTC
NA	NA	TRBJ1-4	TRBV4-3	CASSQDLREKLFF	TGCGCCAGCAGCCAAGATCTTCGGGAAAAACTGTTTTTT
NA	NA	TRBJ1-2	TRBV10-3	CAISEGLGDGYTF	TGTGCCATCAGTGAAGGGCTAGGGGATGGCTACACCTTC
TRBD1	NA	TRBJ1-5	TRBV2	CASSGQGYQPQHF	TGTGCCAGCAGCGGACAGGGGTATCAGCCCCAGCATTTT
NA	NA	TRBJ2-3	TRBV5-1	CASSLDGGRTDTQYF	TGCGCCAGCAGCTTGGACGGGGGACGCACAGATACGCAGTATTTT
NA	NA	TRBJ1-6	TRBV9	CASNPAGKNSPLHF	TGTGCCAGCAACCCCGCGGGAAAGAATTCACCCCTCCACTTT
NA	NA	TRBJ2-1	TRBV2	CASSEGLNGLNNEQFF	TGTGCCAGCAGTGAAGGGCTAAATGGCCTCAACAATGAGCAGTTCTTC
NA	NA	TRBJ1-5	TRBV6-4	CASSERGSSPQHF	TGTGCCAGCAGTGAAAGGGGGTCGTCGCCCCAGCATTTT
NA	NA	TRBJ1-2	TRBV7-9	CASSLYQNNYGYTF	TGTGCCAGCAGCTTATATCAAAACAACTATGGCTACACCTTC
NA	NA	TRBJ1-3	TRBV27	CASSLQSGYGNTIYF	TGTGCCAGCAGTCTCCAGTCAGGGTATGGAAACACCATATATTTT
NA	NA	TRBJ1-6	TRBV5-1	CASSLSSALPSSPLHF	TGCGCCAGCAGCTTAAGTTCTGCCCTTCCATCATCACCCCTCCACTTT
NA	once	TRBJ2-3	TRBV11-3	CASSLDRNTDTQYF	TGTGCCAGCAGCTTAGACCGCAACACAGATACGCAGTATTTT
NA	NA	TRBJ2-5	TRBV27	CASSLVGGVGGGETQYF	TGTGCCAGCAGTTTAGTGGGCGGGGTAGGAGGGGGAGAGACCCAGTACTTC
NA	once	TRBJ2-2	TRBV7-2	CASSLKGTTGELFF	TGTGCCAGCAGCTTAAAAGGGACCACCGGGGAGCTGTTTTTT
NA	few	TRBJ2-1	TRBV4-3	CASSRVPTGSYGDEQFF	TGCGCCAGCAGCCGAGTACCGACGGGGTCGTATGGCGATGAGCAGTTCTTC
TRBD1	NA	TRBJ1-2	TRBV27	CASSDYGTGIGYTF	TGTGCCAGCAGTGACTACGGGACAGGGATTGGCTACACCTTC
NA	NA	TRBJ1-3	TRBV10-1	CASSDRETGNTIYF	TGCGCCAGCAGTGACAGGGAAACTGGAAACACCATATATTTT
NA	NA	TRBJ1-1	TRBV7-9	CASSFSGGEAFF	TGTGCCAGCAGCTTCTCCGGTGGTGAAGCTTTCTTT
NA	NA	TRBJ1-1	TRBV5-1	CASSVTGTNTEAFF	TGCGCCAGCAGCGTTACCGGGACCAACACTGAAGCTTTCTTT
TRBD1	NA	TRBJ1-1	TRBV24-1	CATRGGQGTEAFF	TGTGCCACCAGGGGGGGACAGGGCACTGAAGCTTTCTTT
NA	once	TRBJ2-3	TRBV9	CASSVGTGRGTDTQYF	TGTGCCAGCAGCGTAGGTACAGGCCGCGGCACAGATACGCAGTATTTT
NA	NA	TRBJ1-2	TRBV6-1	CASSENRGYGYTF	TGTGCCAGCAGTGAGAACAGAGGCTATGGCTACACCTTC